This T cell receptor beta chain originates from a study of T cell clusters in autoimmune cytopenias. TRB rearrangements were amplified by touch-down multiplex PCR with mixed TRB-A/B primers. TCRdb reprocessed the multiplex PCR reads, with one entry per CDR3 protein and no DNA. The sample has 15,000 or so distinct CDR3 sequences. Per the germline V gene, CDR1 is MNHNS and CDR2 is SASEGT. This CDR3 contains 13 residues. TRB amplification used around 270 ng of peripheral blood genomic DNA. This receptor was obtained from a human donor with an autoimmune cytopenia or autoimmune hepatitis (not recorded which). The V gene is TRBV6-1, the J gene TRBJ1-4. The sample was peripheral blood. CDR3 in amino acids: CASSTNTNEKLFF.